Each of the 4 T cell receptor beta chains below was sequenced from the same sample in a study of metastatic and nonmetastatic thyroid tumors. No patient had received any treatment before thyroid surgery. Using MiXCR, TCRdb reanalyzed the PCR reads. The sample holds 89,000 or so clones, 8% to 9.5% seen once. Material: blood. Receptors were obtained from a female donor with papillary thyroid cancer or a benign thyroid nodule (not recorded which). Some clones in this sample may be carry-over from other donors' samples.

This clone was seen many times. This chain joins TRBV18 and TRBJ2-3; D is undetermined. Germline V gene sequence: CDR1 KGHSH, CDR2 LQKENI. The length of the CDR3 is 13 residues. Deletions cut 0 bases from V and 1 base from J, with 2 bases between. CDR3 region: CASSPPGTDTQYF. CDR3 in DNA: TGTGCCAGCTCACCACCCGGCACAGATACGCAGTATTTT.

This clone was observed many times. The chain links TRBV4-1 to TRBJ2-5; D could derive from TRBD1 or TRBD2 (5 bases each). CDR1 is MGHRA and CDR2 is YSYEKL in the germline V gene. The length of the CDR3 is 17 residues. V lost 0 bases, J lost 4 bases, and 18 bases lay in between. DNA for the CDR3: TGCGCCAGCAGCCAAGATTGGCCGGGACCACTAGGAGAGACCCAGTACTTC. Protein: CASSQDWPGPLGETQYF.

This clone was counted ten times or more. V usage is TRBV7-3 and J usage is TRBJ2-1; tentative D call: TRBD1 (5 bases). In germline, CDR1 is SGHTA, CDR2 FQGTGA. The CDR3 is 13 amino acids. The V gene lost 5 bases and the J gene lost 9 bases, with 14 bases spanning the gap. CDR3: CASSPTGTGEQFF. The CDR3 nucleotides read TGTGCCAGCAGCCCGACCGGAACAGGTGAGCAGTTCTTC.

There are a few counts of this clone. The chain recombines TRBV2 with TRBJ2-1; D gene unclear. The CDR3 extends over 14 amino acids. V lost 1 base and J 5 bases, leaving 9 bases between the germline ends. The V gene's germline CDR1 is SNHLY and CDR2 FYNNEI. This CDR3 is CASSEVIPNNEQFF. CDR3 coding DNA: TGTGCCAGCAGTGAAGTGATTCCTAACAATGAGCAGTTCTTC.